This T cell receptor beta chain was recovered during a study of T cell repertoires and HLA-DP antigens. Between the trimmed V and J ends, which lost 7 bases and 6 bases, there was a span of 19 bases. This CDR3 spans 14 amino acids. CDR1 and CDR2 (germline): MDHEN, SYDVKM. Sequencing was performed with immunoSEQ multiplex PCR; in TCRdb, only in-frame clones are kept and a portion is missing. The table records approximately 86,000 clones, more than 75% of them present only once. Comment on this clone: Its antigen is as yet unknown.

Broader study findings: Previously undetected clones averaged approximately 34% and 48% against the two alleles respectively. Sorted CD137+ clonality was 0.35 to 0.45 for both alloantigens, versus about 0.042 pre-culture.

This TCR derives from a man between 50 and 59 years old in good health and CMV-seronegative. The sequenced sample consisted of CD4+ T cells from PBMCs. The chain uses TRBV28 and TRBJ2-7; D is perhaps TRBD2 (7 bases). The CDR3 bases are TGTGCCAGCAACCGGGGGGCCAGGGCGACCGAGCAGTACTTC. This encodes CASNRGARATEQYF.